This T cell receptor (beta chain) was sequenced during a study of T cell changes during pregnancy in multiple sclerosis. TCRdb keeps only in-frame clones here, not all; method: immunoSEQ multiplex PCR. The sample has fewer than 85,000 clones; more than 90% are singletons. This CDR3 comprises 16 residues. Per the germline V gene, CDR1 is MGHDK and CDR2 is SYGVNS. The V end was cut by 3 bases, the J end by 0 bases, with 12 bases between. This specimen consisted of peripheral blood, obtained in the second trimester of pregnancy. This receptor was taken from a female donor with multiple sclerosis, enrolled in a pregnancy study. The V call is TRBV25-1, the J call TRBJ2-1, with a weak D call TRBD2 (7 bases). Written as DNA, the CDR3 is TGTGCCAGCAGTGACGCGGGGGCTAGCTCCTACAATGAGCAGTTCTTC. It specifies CASSDAGASSYNEQFF. The full variable domain, with the rest looked up from reference TRBV25-1 and TRBJ2-1, is EADIYQTPRYLVIGTGKKITLECSQTMGHDKMYWYQQDPGMELHLIHYSYGVNSTEKGDLSSESTVSRIRTEHFPLTLESARPSHTSQYLCASSDAGASSYNEQFFGPGTRLTVL.